These 23 T cell receptor beta chains were all obtained from the same sample, sequenced in a study of cytomegalovirus exposure and HLA in healthy donors. 60 Vbeta and 13 Jbeta primers were used in PCR. Clones were sequenced by immunoSEQ multiplex PCR, and TCRdb holds only the in-frame ones, with some missing. The table lists under 250,000 clones, approximately 85% of them singletons. The sample was PBMCs. The source is a woman aged 50 to 60 in good health and CMV-seronegative.

The DNA for the CDR3 is TGTGCCAGCTCACCACAACAGGGGGCGGACTATGGCTACACCTTC. Its translation is CASSPQQGADYGYTF. This rearrangement joins TRBV18 to TRBJ1-2, with TRBD1 identical over 9 bases. The ends lost 1 base at V and 3 bases at J; junction bases unmatched: 3. The germline CDR1 and CDR2 sequences are KGHSH and LQKENI. This CDR3 is built from 15 residues.

The genes are TRBV28 and TRBJ2-7; 8 bases are a match to TRBD1. The germline CDR1 and CDR2 sequences are MDHEN and SYDVKM. The CDR3 extends over 17 amino acids. V shed 3 bases, J shed 0 bases, and the junction held 10 bases outside the gene matches. CDR3 sequence (DNA): TGTGCCAGCAGTTTTCCCCCGGACAGGGCGAGCTCCTACGAGCAGTACTTC. Its translation: CASSFPPDRASSYEQYF.

In its sample, this clone was seen once. The chain has TRBV19 and TRBJ1-2, with 7 bases lining up with TRBD1. Looked up from germline, CDR1 is LNHDA and CDR2 is SQIVND (reference sequence). The trim removed 5 bases at V and 5 bases at J, leaving 5 bases unmatched. CDR3 length equals 13 residues. The DNA for the CDR3 is TGTGCCAGTAGTGTCGGGACAGCTTATGGCTACACCTTC. It codes for CASSVGTAYGYTF.

The rearrangement uses TRBV7-9 and TRBJ2-2; D is perhaps TRBD2 (6 bases). V was cut by 10 bases and J by 6 bases, with 27 bases left in between. CDR1 SEHNR and CDR2 FQNEAQ come from the germline V gene (reference sequence). The CDR3 loop spans 17 amino acids. The CDR3 coding sequence is TGTGCCACCAGTGACCCAGACGGGAGTAGCGCATCCGGGGAGCTGTTTTTT. This gives the protein CATSDPDGSSASGELFF.

The chain joins TRBV18 to TRBJ2-3; TRBD2 matches at 12 bases. Germline lookup yields CDR1 KGHSH and CDR2 LQKENI. The CDR3 sequence is 17 residues long. The V and J ends lost 2 bases and 4 bases, in that order; junction bases with no gene match: 7. The DNA for the CDR3 is TGTGCCAGCTCACCAGTTGCCCTAGCGGGAGGGGCAGATACGCAGTATTTT. Residues: CASSPVALAGGADTQYF.

The V gene is TRBV27, the J gene TRBJ2-1, with 9 nucleotides matching TRBD2. Losses at the gene ends were 5 bases for V and 3 bases for J; bases not matched to a gene: 5. The CDR3 is 15 residues long. From germline, CDR1 is MNHEY and CDR2 SMNVEV (reference sequence). This CDR3 is CASSPSGIDYNEQFF. The CDR3 nucleotides are TGTGCCAGCAGTCCTAGCGGGATCGACTACAATGAGCAGTTCTTC.

This chain uses TRBV2 with TRBJ1-4; TRBD1 aligns across 8 bases. With 8 bases clipped from V and 3 bases from J, the junction kept 8 bases outside the gene matches. Germline CDR1 SNHLY, CDR2 FYNNEI. The CDR3 has 15 amino acids. CDR3 DNA sequence: TGTGCCAGCCTAGGACAGGGTGTAGCTAATGAAAAACTGTTTTTT. Translated, it gives CASLGQGVANEKLFF. Together with reference TRBV2 and TRBJ1-4, the CDR3 gives the full variable domain: EPEVTQTPSHQVTQMGQEVILRCVPISNHLYFYWYRQILGQKVEFLVSFYNNEISEKSEIFDDQFSVERPDGSNFTLKIRSTKLEDSAMYFCASLGQGVANEKLFFGSGTQLSVL.

The rearrangement links TRBV27 to TRBJ1-5; 7 nucleotides line up with TRBD1. V gave up 5 bases and J gave up 2 bases; unmatched junction bases: 12. This CDR3 has 17 residues. Germline CDR1 MNHEY, CDR2 SMNVEV (reference sequence). The CDR3 spells CASSAPHDRDGNQPQHF. In DNA, the CDR3 is TGTGCCAGCAGTGCACCGCACGACAGGGATGGCAATCAGCCCCAGCATTTT.

The chain combines TRBV29-1 with TRBJ1-5, with D uncertain. CDR1 and CDR2 (germline): SQVTM, ANQGSEA. Trimming left V 4 bases short and J 6 bases short, with 13 bases between. The CDR3 spans 13 residues. CDR3 loop: CSVVSGTGQPQHF. In DNA, the CDR3 is TGCAGCGTTGTAAGTGGTACGGGTCAGCCCCAGCATTTT.

This clone was seen more than once but under ten times. V and J are TRBV28 and TRBJ2-7; possibly TRBD2 for D (7 bases). CDR3 length: 15 amino acids. The ends were cut back, 5 bases at V and 1 base at J, with 15 bases in the middle. From germline, CDR1 is MDHEN and CDR2 SYDVKM. The CDR3 is CASSGRGTHSYEQYF. DNA of the CDR3: TGTGCCAGCAGTGGGAGGGGGACACATTCCTACGAGCAGTACTTC. The full variable domain, rest sourced from reference TRBV28 and TRBJ2-7, is DVKVTQSSRYLVKRTGEKVFLECVQDMDHENMFWYRQDPGLGLRLIYFSYDVKMKEKGDIPEGYSVSREKKERFSLILESASTNQTSMYLCASSGRGTHSYEQYFGPGTRLTVT.

The rearrangement uses TRBV5-6 and TRBJ2-4, with 12 bases lining up with TRBD1. The CDR3 covers 18 residues. From germline, CDR1 is SGHDT and CDR2 YYEEEE. J lost 0 bases, V lost 0 bases, and 4 bases had no gene match. The CDR3 is CASSLAGQGALAKNIQYF. The CDR3 DNA reads as TGTGCCAGCAGCTTGGCGGGACAGGGGGCCCTAGCCAAAAACATTCAGTACTTC. Supplemented by reference TRBV5-6 and TRBJ2-4, the full variable domain reads DAGVTQSPTHLIKTRGQQVTLRCSPKSGHDTVSWYQQALGQGPQFIFQYYEEEERQRGNFPDRFSGHQFPNYSSELNVNALLLGDSALYLCASSLAGQGALAKNIQYFGAGTRLSVL.

The chain couples TRBV30 to TRBJ2-7; the D gene is possibly TRBD2 (5 bases). In germline, CDR1 is GTSNPN, CDR2 SVGIG (reference sequence). V lost 6 bases and J lost 0, with 15 bases in between. CDR3 size: 14 residues. This CDR3 reads CACSGERRSYEQYF. In DNA, the CDR3 is TGTGCCTGTTCCGGAGAGCGGCGCTCCTACGAGCAGTACTTC.

The CDR3 loop reads CASSSQGTLSGNTIYF. CDR3 bases: TGTGCCAGCAGCTCACAGGGTACACTATCTGGAAACACCATATATTTT. This chain links TRBV7-2 with TRBJ1-3; D possibly corresponds to TRBD1 (6 bases). V was trimmed by 4 bases and J by 1 base, leaving 14 bases between them. The CDR3 spans 16 residues. Germline loops: CDR1 SGHTA, CDR2 FQGNSA.

This chain uses TRBV7-2 with TRBJ1-5, with D possibly matching TRBD1 (5 bases). V gave up 1 base and J gave up 10 bases, with 17 bases separating them. Germline CDR1 is SGHTA and CDR2 is FQGNSA. There are 15 residues in the CDR3. CDR3 amino acids: CASSLEAGRLIPQHF. Here the CDR3 DNA reads TGTGCCAGCAGCTTAGAGGCAGGGCGACTCATTCCCCAGCATTTT.

This clone was recorded once. The genes are TRBV9 and TRBJ2-1, with a tentative D call TRBD1 (6 bases). Trimming took off 5 bases at V and 4 bases at J, with 16 bases between the two ends. Germline V gene sequence: CDR1 SGDLS, CDR2 YYNGEE. The CDR3 runs to 15 residues. CDR3 in amino acids: CASSVGTGTYNEQFF. CDR3 in DNA: TGTGCCAGCAGTGTGGGAACCGGGACATACAATGAGCAGTTCTTC. The variable domain in full, with the rest retrieved from reference TRBV9 and TRBJ2-1, is DSGVTQTPKHLITATGQRVTLRCSPRSGDLSVYWYQQSLDQGLQFLIQYYNGEERAKGNILERFSAQQFPDLHSELNLSSLELGDSALYFCASSVGTGTYNEQFFGPGTRLTVL.

This chain uses TRBV28 with TRBJ2-3, with D possibly matching TRBD2 (5 bases). Germline lookup yields CDR1 MDHEN and CDR2 SYDVKM. This CDR3 contains 16 residues. V was pared by 1 base and J by 1 base, with 12 bases between. CDR3 sequence: CASSLSGDFGTDTQYF. The CDR3 DNA sequence: TGTGCCAGCAGTTTATCCGGGGATTTTGGCACAGATACGCAGTATTTT.

The V call is TRBV9, the J call TRBJ2-3, with TRBD2 identical over 7 bases. This CDR3 contains 14 residues. Germline V gives CDR1 SGDLS, CDR2 YYNGEE. V lost 4 bases, J lost 6 bases, and 8 bases stayed unmatched. CDR3 loop: CASSLGGPWDTQYF. The CDR3 bases are TGTGCCAGCAGCTTGGGAGGGCCATGGGATACGCAGTATTTT.

V gene TRBV28 combines with J gene TRBJ2-1; D gene ambiguous. The V and J ends lost 3 bases and 2 bases respectively, with 11 bases between them. CDR1 is MDHEN and CDR2 is SYDVKM in the germline V gene. The CDR3 covers 15 residues. The CDR3 region is CASSLRRNPYNEQFF. The CDR3 DNA reads as TGTGCCAGCAGTTTGAGGAGAAACCCCTACAATGAGCAGTTCTTC.

Here the CDR3 DNA reads TGTGCCAGCAGTTTATCTAGCGGCGCAGATACGCAGTATTTT. Residues: CASSLSSGADTQYF. The rearrangement uses TRBV27 and TRBJ2-3; D is perhaps TRBD2 (6 bases). Germline V gene data show CDR1 as MNHEY and CDR2 as SMNVEV (reference sequence). This CDR3 has 14 amino acids. V shed 0 bases and J shed 4 bases, with 8 bases lying between them.

The V call is TRBV5-4, the J call TRBJ1-2; 7 bases align to TRBD1. Germline loops: CDR1 SGHNT, CDR2 YYREEE (reference sequence). This CDR3 is built from 14 residues. The J segment lost 6 bases and the V segment lost 5 bases, leaving 10 bases of the junction unmatched. In DNA, the CDR3 is TGTGCCAGCAGTACGGGACAGCGAGGACATGGCTACACCTTC. Its translation is CASSTGQRGHGYTF. The whole variable domain, filled in from reference TRBV5-4 and TRBJ1-2, reads ETGVTQSPTHLIKTRGQQVTLRCSSQSGHNTVSWYQQALGQGPQFIFQYYREEENGRGNFPPRFSGLQFPNYSSELNVNALELDDSALYLCASSTGQRGHGYTFGSGTRLTVV.

This clone has a handful of counts. The V gene is TRBV11-3, the J gene TRBJ2-2; 14 bases are a match to TRBD2. CDR3 length: 16 amino acids. The V and J ends lost 5 bases and 7 bases, in that order; junction bases with no gene match: 6. Per germline, CDR1 SGHNT and CDR2 YENEEA. CDR3 sequence reads: CASSRGLAGGSGELFF. In nucleotides, the CDR3 is TGTGCCAGCAGCCGCGGACTAGCGGGAGGTAGCGGGGAGCTGTTTTTT.

This clone was picked up a small number of times. This chain links TRBV7-8 with TRBJ2-1, with 12 bases aligning to TRBD2. The V gene end was trimmed by 6 bases and the J gene end by 9 bases; junction bases not matched to a gene: 6. There are 14 residues in the CDR3. Germline V gives CDR1 SGHVS, CDR2 FQNEAQ. Here the CDR3 reads CASSRLAGVSEQFF. The CDR3 DNA reads TGTGCCAGCAGTCGACTAGCGGGAGTAAGTGAGCAGTTCTTC.

CDR3 region: CASSPPYPYNEQFF. DNA of the CDR3: TGTGCCAGCTCACCCCCTTATCCCTACAATGAGCAGTTCTTC. This chain joins TRBV18 and TRBJ2-1; no clear D gene. V was shortened by 3 bases and J by 2 bases, with 8 bases between the two germline ends. The CDR3 is 14 residues long. Looked up from germline, CDR1 is KGHSH and CDR2 is LQKENI.